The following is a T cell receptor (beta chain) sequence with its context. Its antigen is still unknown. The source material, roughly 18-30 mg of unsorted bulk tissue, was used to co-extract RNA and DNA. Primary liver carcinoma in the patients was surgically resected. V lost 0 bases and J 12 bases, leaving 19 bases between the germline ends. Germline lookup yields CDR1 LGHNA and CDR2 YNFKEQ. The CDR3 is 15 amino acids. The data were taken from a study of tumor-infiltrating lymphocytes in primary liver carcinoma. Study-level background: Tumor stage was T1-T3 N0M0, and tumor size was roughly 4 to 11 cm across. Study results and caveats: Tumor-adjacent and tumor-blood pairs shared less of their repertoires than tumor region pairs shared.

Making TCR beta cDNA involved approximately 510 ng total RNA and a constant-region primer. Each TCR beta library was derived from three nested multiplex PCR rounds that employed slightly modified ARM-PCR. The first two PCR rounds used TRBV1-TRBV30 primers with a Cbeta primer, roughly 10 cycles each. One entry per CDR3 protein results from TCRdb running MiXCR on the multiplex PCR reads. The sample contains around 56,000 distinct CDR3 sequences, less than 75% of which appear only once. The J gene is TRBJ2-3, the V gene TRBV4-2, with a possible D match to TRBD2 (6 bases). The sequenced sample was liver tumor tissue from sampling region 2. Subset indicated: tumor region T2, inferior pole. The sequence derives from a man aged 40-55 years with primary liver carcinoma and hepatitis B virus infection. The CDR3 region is CASSQDFREEVTQYF. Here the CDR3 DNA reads TGTGCCAGCAGCCAAGATTTCAGGGAGGAAGTTACCCAGTATTTT.